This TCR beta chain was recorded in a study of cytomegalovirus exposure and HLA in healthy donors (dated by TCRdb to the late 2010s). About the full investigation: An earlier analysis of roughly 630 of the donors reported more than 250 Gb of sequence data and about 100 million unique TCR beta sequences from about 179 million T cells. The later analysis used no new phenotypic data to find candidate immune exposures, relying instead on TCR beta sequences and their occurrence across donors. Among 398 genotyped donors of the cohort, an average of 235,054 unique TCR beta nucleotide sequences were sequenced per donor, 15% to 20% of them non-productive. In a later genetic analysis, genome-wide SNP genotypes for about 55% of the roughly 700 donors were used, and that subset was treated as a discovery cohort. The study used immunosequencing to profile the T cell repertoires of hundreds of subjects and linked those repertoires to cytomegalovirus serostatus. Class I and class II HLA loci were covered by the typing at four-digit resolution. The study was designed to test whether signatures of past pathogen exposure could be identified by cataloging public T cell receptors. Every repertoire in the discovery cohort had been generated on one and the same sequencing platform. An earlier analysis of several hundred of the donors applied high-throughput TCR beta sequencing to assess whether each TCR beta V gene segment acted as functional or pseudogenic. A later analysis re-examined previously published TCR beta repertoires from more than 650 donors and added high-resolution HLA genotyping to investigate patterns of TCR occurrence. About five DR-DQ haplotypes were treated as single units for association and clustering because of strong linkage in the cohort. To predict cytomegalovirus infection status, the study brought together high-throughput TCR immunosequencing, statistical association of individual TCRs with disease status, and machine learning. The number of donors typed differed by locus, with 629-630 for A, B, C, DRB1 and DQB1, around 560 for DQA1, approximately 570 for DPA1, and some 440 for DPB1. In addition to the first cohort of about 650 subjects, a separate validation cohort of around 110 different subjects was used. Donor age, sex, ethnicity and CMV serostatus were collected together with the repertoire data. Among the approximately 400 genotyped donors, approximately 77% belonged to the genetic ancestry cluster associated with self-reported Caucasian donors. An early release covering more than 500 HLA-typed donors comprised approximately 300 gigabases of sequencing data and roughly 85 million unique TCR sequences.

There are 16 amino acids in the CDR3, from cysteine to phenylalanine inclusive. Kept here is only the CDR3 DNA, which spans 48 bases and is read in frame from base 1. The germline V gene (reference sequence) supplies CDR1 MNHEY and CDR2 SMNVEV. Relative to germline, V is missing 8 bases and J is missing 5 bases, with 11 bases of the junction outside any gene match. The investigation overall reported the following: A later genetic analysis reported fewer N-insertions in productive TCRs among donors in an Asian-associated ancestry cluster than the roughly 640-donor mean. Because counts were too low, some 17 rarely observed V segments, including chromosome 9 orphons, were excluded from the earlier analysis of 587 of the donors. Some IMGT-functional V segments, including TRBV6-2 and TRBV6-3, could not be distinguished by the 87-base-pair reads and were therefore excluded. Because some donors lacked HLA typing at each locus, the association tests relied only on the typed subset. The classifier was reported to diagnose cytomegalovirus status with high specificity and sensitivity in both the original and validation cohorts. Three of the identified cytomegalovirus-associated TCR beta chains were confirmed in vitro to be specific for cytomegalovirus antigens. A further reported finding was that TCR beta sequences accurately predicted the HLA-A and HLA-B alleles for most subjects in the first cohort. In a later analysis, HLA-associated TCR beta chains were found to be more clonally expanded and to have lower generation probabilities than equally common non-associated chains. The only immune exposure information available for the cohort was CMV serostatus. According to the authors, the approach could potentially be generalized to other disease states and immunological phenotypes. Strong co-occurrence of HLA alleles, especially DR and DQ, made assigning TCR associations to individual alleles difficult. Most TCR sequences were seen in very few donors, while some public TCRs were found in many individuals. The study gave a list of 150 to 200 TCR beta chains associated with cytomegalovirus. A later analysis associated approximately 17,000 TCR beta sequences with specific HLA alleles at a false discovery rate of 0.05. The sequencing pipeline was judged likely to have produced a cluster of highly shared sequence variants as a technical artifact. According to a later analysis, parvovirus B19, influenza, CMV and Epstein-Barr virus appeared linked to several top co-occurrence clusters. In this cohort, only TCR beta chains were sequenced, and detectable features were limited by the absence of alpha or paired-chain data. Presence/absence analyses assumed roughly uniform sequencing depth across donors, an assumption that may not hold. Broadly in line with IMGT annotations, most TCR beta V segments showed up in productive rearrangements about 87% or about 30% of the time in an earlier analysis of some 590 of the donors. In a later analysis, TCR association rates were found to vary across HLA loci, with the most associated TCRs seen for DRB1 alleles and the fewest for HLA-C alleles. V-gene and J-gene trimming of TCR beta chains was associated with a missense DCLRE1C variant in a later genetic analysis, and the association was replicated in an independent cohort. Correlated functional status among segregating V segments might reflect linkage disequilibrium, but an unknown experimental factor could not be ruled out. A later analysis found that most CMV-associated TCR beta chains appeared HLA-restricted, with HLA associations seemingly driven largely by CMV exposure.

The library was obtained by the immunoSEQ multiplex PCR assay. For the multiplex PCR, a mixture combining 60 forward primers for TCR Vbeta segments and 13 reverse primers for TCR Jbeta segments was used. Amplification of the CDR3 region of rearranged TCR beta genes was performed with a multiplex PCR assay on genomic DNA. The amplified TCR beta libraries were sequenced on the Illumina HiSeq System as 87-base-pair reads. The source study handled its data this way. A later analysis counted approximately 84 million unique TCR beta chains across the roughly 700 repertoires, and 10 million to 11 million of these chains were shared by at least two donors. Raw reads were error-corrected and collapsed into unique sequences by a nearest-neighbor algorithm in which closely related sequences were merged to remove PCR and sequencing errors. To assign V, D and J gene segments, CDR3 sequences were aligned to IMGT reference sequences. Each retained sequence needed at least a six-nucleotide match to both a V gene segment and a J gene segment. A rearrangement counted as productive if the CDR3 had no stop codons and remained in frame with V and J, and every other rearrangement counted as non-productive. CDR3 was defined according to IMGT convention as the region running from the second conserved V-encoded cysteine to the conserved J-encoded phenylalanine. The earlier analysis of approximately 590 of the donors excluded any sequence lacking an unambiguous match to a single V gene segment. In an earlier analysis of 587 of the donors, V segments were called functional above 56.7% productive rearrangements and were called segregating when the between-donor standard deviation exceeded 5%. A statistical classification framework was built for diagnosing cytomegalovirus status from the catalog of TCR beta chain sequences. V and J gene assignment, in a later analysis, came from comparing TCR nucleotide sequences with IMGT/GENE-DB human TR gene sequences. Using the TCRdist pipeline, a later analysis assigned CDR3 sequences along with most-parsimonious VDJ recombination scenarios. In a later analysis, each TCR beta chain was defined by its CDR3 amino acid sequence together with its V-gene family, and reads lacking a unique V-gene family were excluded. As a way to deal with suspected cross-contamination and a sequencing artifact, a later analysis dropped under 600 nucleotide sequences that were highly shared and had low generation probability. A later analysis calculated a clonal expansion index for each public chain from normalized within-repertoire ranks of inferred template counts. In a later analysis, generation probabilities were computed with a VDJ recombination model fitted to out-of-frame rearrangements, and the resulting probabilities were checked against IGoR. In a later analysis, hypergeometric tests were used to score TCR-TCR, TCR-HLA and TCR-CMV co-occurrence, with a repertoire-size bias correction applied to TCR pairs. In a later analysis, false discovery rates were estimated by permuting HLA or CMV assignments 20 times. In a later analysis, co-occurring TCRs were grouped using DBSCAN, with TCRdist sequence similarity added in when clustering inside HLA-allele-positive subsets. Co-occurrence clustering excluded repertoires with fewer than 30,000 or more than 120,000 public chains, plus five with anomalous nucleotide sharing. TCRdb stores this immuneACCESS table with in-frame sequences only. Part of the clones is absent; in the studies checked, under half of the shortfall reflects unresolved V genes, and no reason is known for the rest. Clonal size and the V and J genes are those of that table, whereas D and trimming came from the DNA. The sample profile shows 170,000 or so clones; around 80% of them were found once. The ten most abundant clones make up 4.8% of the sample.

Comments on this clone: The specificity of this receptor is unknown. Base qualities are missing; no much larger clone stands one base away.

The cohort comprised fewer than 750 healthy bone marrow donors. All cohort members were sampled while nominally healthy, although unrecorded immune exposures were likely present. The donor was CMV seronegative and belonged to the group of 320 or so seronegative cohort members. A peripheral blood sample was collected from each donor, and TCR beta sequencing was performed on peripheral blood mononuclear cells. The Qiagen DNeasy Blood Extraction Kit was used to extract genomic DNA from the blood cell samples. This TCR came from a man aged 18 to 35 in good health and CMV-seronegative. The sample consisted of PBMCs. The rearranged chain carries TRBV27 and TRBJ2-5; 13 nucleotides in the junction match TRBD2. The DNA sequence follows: TGTGCCAGCCGAGGACTAGCGGGAGAGGGGCGGGAGACCCAGTACTTC. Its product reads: CASRGLAGEGRETQYF.